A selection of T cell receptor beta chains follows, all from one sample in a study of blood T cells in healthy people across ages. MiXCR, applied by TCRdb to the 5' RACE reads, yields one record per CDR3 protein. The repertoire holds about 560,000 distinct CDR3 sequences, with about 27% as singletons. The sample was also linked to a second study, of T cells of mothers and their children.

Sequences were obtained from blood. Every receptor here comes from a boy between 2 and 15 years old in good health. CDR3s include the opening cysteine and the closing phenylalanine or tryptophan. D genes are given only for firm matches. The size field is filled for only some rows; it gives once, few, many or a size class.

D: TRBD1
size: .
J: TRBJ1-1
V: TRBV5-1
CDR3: CASMGTGGTEAFF
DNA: TGCGCCAGCATGGGAACAGGGGGGACTGAAGCTTTCTTT

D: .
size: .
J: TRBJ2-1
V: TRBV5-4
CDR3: CASTPDPAPYNEQFF
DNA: TGTGCCAGCACCCCCGACCCCGCTCCCTACAATGAGCAGTTCTTC

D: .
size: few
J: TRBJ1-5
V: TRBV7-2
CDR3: CASSADSAEVVQHF
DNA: TGTGCCAGCAGCGCTGACAGCGCTGAGGTGGTCCAGCATTTT

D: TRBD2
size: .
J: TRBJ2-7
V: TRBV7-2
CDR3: CASSLGGRVEQYF
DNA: TGTGCCAGCAGCTTGGGCGGGAGGGTCGAGCAGTACTTC

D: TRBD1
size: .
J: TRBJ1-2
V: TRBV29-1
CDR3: CSVLGQGAGDYGYTF
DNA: TGCAGCGTTTTGGGACAGGGGGCCGGAGACTATGGCTACACCTTC

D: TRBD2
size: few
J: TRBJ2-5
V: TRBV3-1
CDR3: CASSQSQTSGEEQYF
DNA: TGTGCCAGCAGCCAAAGTCAGACTAGCGGGGAAGAGCAGTACTTC

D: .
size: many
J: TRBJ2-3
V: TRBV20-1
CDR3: CSAGQDTQYF
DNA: TGCAGTGCGGGTCAAGATACGCAGTATTTT

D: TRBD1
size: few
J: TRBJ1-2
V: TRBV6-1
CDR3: CASSELDRGNPGYTF
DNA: TGTGCCAGCAGTGAACTGGACAGGGGGAATCCTGGCTACACCTTC

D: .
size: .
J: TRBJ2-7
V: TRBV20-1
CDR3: CSASKDTSYEQYF
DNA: TGCAGTGCTAGTAAGGACACCTCCTACGAGCAGTACTTC

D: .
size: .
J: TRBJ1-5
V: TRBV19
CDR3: CASSMVGGNQPQHF
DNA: TGTGCCAGTAGCATGGTGGGTGGAAATCAGCCCCAGCATTTT

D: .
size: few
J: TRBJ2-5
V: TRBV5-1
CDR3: CASSLEGGRDETQYF
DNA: TGCGCCAGCAGCTTGGAAGGGGGGCGTGATGAGACCCAGTACTTC

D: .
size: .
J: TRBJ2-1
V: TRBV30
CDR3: CAWSVLPWESPWDEQFF
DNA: TGTGCCTGGAGTGTACTACCGTGGGAGAGCCCCTGGGATGAGCAGTTCTTC

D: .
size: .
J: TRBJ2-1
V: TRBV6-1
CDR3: CASQEYSEQFF
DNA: TGTGCCTCTCAGGAGTATAGTGAGCAGTTCTTC

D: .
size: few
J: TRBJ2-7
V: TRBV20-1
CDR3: CSARLTGNEYF
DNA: TGCAGTGCTAGGCTTACAGGGAATGAGTACTTC

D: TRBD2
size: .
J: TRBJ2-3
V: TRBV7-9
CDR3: CASNSGTSGTDTQYF
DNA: TGTGCCAGCAATTCCGGGACTAGCGGCACAGATACGCAGTATTTT

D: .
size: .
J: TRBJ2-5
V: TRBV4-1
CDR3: CASSQEPSSETQYF
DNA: TGCGCCAGCAGCCAAGAGCCTAGCTCGGAGACCCAGTACTTC

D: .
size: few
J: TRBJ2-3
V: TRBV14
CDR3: CASSQVLRDTQYF
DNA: TGTGCCAGCAGCCAAGTTCTGAGGGATACGCAGTATTTT

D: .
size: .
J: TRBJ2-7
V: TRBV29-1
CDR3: CSVEAGSSYEQYF
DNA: TGCAGCGTTGAGGCAGGTAGCTCCTACGAGCAGTACTTC

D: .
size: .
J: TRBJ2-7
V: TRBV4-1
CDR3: CASSQDLGAPYKQYF
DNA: TGCGCCAGCAGCCAAGATTTGGGGGCGCCCTACAAGCAGTACTTC

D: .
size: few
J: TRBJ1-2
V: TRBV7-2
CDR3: CASSFGVARTDGYTF
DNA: TGTGCCAGCAGTTTTGGGGTCGCCCGGACGGATGGCTACACCTTC

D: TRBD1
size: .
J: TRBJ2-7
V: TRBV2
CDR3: CASREGQGPYYEQYF
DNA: TGTGCCAGCAGGGAGGGACAGGGCCCATACTACGAGCAGTACTTC

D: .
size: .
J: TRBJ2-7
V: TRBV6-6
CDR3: CASSYSGGGGYEQYF
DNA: TGTGCCAGCAGTTACTCCGGGGGAGGGGGATACGAGCAGTACTTC

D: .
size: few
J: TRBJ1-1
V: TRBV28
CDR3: CASRVLNRWATEAFF
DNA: TGTGCCAGCAGAGTTCTGAACAGGTGGGCCACTGAAGCTTTCTTT

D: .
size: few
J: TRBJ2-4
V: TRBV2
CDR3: CASSEELGTGIQYF
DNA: TGTGCCAGCAGTGAAGAGTTAGGGACCGGCATTCAGTACTTC

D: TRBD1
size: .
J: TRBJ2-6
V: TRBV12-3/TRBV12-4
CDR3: CAGSPTGGASLSGANVLTF
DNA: TGTGCCGGCAGTCCCACAGGGGGCGCTTCACTCTCTGGGGCCAACGTCCTGACTTTC

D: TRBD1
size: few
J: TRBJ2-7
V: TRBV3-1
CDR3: CASSQLGQGAYEQYF
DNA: TGTGCCAGCAGCCAATTGGGACAGGGGGCCTACGAGCAGTACTTC

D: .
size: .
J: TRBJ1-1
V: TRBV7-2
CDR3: CASSYSMWGPEAFF
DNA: TGTGCCAGCAGTTATAGCATGTGGGGACCTGAAGCTTTCTTT

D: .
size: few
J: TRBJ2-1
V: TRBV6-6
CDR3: CASAAVFYNEQFF
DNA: TGTGCCTCAGCGGCAGTTTTCTACAATGAGCAGTTCTTC

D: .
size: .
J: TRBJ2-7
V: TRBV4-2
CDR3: CASSQDFREVVYEQYF
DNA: TGTGCCAGCAGCCAAGATTTTCGAGAGGTTGTCTACGAGCAGTACTTC

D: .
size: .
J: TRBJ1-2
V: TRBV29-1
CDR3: CSVGQNYGYTF
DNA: TGCAGCGTTGGGCAGAACTATGGCTACACCTTC

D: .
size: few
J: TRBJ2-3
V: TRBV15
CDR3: CATSRDRVRRPSTDTQYF
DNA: TGTGCCACCAGCAGAGATCGTGTGCGACGACCAAGCACAGATACGCAGTATTTT

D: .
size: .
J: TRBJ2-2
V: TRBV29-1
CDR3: CSVLPGVGTGELFF
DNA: TGCAGCGTTCTGCCCGGGGTGGGCACCGGGGAGCTGTTTTTT

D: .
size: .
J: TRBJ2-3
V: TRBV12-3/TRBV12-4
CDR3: CASSSQASTDTQYF
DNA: TGTGCCAGCAGTTCTCAAGCTAGCACAGATACGCAGTATTTT